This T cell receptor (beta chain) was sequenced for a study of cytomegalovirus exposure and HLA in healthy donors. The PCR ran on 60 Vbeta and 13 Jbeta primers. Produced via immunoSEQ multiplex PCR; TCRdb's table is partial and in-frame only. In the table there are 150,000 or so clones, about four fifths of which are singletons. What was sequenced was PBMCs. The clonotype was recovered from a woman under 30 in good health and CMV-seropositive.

The CDR3 is CASSFQTTRRPEGKLFF. The DNA for the CDR3 is TGTGCCAGCAGCTTTCAAACTACACGCAGACCTGAGGGAAAACTGTTTTTT. The J gene is TRBJ1-4, the V gene TRBV11-2; D ambiguous. V was clipped by 3 bases and J by 10 bases, with 24 bases between them. CDR3 length: 17 amino acids. Germline values: CDR1 SGHAT, CDR2 FQNNGV.